Listed below are T cell receptor beta chains from one sample, sequenced in a study of early T cells in non-severe SARS-CoV-2 infection. TCRdb fed the 5' RACE reads into MiXCR, producing one record per CDR3 protein. The table records about 48,000 distinct CDR3 sequences, around 5.6% of them present only once. The sequencing sample was made of whole blood. These receptors came from an adult who was a healthcare worker with PCR-confirmed SARS-CoV-2 infection or an uninfected control (not recorded which). Both conserved end residues are part of each CDR3. The D gene is left open where the match is weak. For some rows the clone size is stated as once, few or many, or as a class when expanded; others skip it.

D gene: TRBD2
J gene: TRBJ2-2
V gene: TRBV5-6
clone size: few
CDR3 DNA: TGTGCCAGCAGCTTTAGCGGGGGCAGGAACACCGGGGAGCTGTTTTTT
CDR3 protein: CASSFSGGRNTGELFF

D gene: TRBD2
J gene: TRBJ2-1
V gene: TRBV19
clone size: few
CDR3 DNA: TGTGCCAGTACCCCCCCGGGGACTAGCGTTCGCTCCTACAATGAGCAGTTCTTC
CDR3 protein: CASTPPGTSVRSYNEQFF

D gene: TRBD2
J gene: TRBJ2-1
V gene: TRBV6-2/TRBV6-3
clone size: many
CDR3 DNA: TGTGCCAGCAGGGCGGGACTAGCGGATAGGGATGAGCAGTTCTTC
CDR3 protein: CASRAGLADRDEQFF

D gene: NA
J gene: TRBJ1-5
V gene: TRBV11-2
clone size: many
CDR3 DNA: TGTGCCAGCAGCGGACAGCCTGGTCAGCCCCAGCATTTT
CDR3 protein: CASSGQPGQPQHF

D gene: NA
J gene: TRBJ2-7
V gene: TRBV7-2
clone size: NA
CDR3 DNA: TGTGCCAGCAGCCTCCGGGGAACCTCCTACGAGCAGTACTTC
CDR3 protein: CASSLRGTSYEQYF

D gene: TRBD1
J gene: TRBJ1-5
V gene: TRBV27
clone size: medium-sized
CDR3 DNA: TGTGCCAGCGGTTGGGACAGCAGCCAGCCCCAGCATTTT
CDR3 protein: CASGWDSSQPQHF

D gene: NA
J gene: TRBJ2-1
V gene: TRBV29-1
clone size: NA
CDR3 DNA: TGCAGCGTTGATGGGGACGGGTACAATGAGCAGTTCTTC
CDR3 protein: CSVDGDGYNEQFF

D gene: TRBD2
J gene: TRBJ2-1
V gene: TRBV11-2
clone size: few
CDR3 DNA: TGTGCCAGCAGCTCCAAACGCCTCGGGACTAGCGGAGAATACAATGAGCAGTTCTTC
CDR3 protein: CASSSKRLGTSGEYNEQFF

D gene: NA
J gene: TRBJ1-1
V gene: TRBV4-1
clone size: few
CDR3 DNA: TGCGCCAGCAGCCGGGGCTTGCGGAGGTCAGGGCAAATGAACACTGAAGCTTTCTTT
CDR3 protein: CASSRGLRRSGQMNTEAFF

D gene: TRBD2
J gene: TRBJ2-3
V gene: TRBV7-9
clone size: few
CDR3 DNA: TGTGCCAGCAGCGCATGGGACTACCTTCGCACAGATACGCAGTATTTT
CDR3 protein: CASSAWDYLRTDTQYF

D gene: NA
J gene: TRBJ1-1
V gene: TRBV5-4
clone size: few
CDR3 DNA: TGTGCCAGCAGCTTGGCGGGTACAGACGGAGGAGCTTTCTTT
CDR3 protein: CASSLAGTDGGAFF

D gene: TRBD1
J gene: TRBJ2-5
V gene: TRBV7-9
clone size: many
CDR3 DNA: TGTGCCAGCAGCTCTTCCGGGGACAGGGTACTTAGGACCCAGTACTTC
CDR3 protein: CASSSSGDRVLRTQYF

D gene: TRBD1
J gene: TRBJ2-5
V gene: TRBV7-2
clone size: many
CDR3 DNA: TGTGCCAGCAGCCCTAAAAGGGACAGGGGGCGCTTAGTGGAGACCCAGTACTTC
CDR3 protein: CASSPKRDRGRLVETQYF

D gene: NA
J gene: TRBJ1-1
V gene: TRBV3-1
clone size: many
CDR3 DNA: TGTGCCAGCTGCCTCAGAGGGGGCACTGAAGCTTTCTTT
CDR3 protein: CASCLRGGTEAFF

D gene: TRBD1
J gene: TRBJ1-2
V gene: TRBV27
clone size: NA
CDR3 DNA: TGTGCCAGCAGTCCACAGGGGGCAGGTTATTATGGCTACACCTTC
CDR3 protein: CASSPQGAGYYGYTF

D gene: NA
J gene: TRBJ1-1
V gene: TRBV7-9
clone size: many
CDR3 DNA: TGTGCCAGCAGCCTCCTCCCCGGGGGCAACACTGAAGCTTTCTTT
CDR3 protein: CASSLLPGGNTEAFF

D gene: TRBD1
J gene: TRBJ1-1
V gene: TRBV6-1
clone size: NA
CDR3 DNA: TGTGCCAGCAGGTTAACAGGGGACACTGAAGCTTTCTTT
CDR3 protein: CASRLTGDTEAFF

D gene: NA
J gene: TRBJ2-5
V gene: TRBV4-1
clone size: many
CDR3 DNA: TGCGCCAGCAGCACAGAAGAGACCCAGTACTTC
CDR3 protein: CASSTEETQYF

D gene: NA
J gene: TRBJ2-1
V gene: TRBV6-2/TRBV6-3
clone size: many
CDR3 DNA: TGTGCCAGCAGTTACCCTAGCGACAATGAGCAGTTCTTC
CDR3 protein: CASSYPSDNEQFF

D gene: NA
J gene: TRBJ1-1
V gene: TRBV4-1
clone size: many
CDR3 DNA: TGCGCCAGCAGCCAAGATCCGAAAGCTACAGGGAGGAGGACTGAAGCTTTCTTT
CDR3 protein: CASSQDPKATGRRTEAFF